This T cell receptor (beta chain) originates from a study of blood T cell repertoires in COVID-19. Across the whole study: COVID-19 samples, acute and convalescent, were from the United States, Italy and Spain. In each case, the material was cDNA or gDNA derived from T cells, B-cell-depleted T cells, or PBMCs.

Germline lookup yields CDR1 MNHNS and CDR2 SASEGT. V lost 0 bases, J lost 7 bases, and 6 bases stayed unmatched. There are 15 residues in the CDR3. Per the study methods: Amplification of reference gene primers was used by the study to estimate nucleated cell counts. Here immunoSEQ multiplex PCR was the method, and the copy in TCRdb shows in-frame clones only, minus some. That table gives V, J and clone size, and the DNA gave D and trimming. Counted here are approximately 35,000 clones, roughly 80% occurring once; the ten biggest clones make up approximately 30%. The chain has TRBV6-1 and TRBJ1-5, with 7 bases aligning to TRBD1. Sequencing was performed on peripheral blood. The origin of this receptor is a man older than 75 with acute or convalescent COVID-19. CDR3 sequence: CASSEAEGAGQPQHF. The CDR3 DNA reads TGTGCCAGCAGTGAAGCGGAGGGGGCTGGGCAGCCCCAGCATTTT.